This T cell receptor beta chain derives from a study of T-cell memory formation after mild COVID-19. Germline CDR1 reads SGDLS; CDR2 reads YYNGEE. V was trimmed by 1 base and J by 1 base, leaving 2 bases between them. This CDR3 is 12 amino acids long. Study findings and constraints: Clones that shrank (day 15 to 85) were balanced CD4/CD8, whereas later expanders leaned CD4+.

A single record per CDR3 protein comes from TCRdb applying MiXCR to the 5' RACE reads. In the table there are 300,000 to 400,000 distinct CDR3 sequences, 13% to 15% of which are singletons. In the case of this clonotype: Antigen specificity is unknown.

The clonotype comes from a man between 18 and 29 years old who had mild COVID-19 (a few samples of this study predate the infection). Cell type and time point are not known. Source material: PBMCs or a T cell subset sorted from them (not recorded which). This chain links TRBV9 with TRBJ2-5; D ambiguous. The DNA for the CDR3 is TGTGCCAGCAGCGTAAGCCAAGAGACCCAGTACTTC. Protein: CASSVSQETQYF.